Included here is one T cell receptor beta chain sequence, with context. The germline V gene encodes CDR1 SEHNR and CDR2 FQNEAQ (reference sequence). Trimming removed 1 base from V and 0 bases from J, with 16 bases in between. CDR3 length: 18 residues. This record comes from a study of shared clonotypes between healthy human individuals. An even split of each subset's genomic DNA across several immunoSEQ plates was performed. The repertoire was sequenced with immunoSEQ multiplex PCR; TCRdb's copy has only in-frame clones and lacks some. The profile covers around 320,000 clones, with roughly 84% appearing a single time and 15% to 20% taken by the ten largest.

This chain uses TRBV7-9 with TRBJ2-1; TRBD2 might be the D (5 bases). Sequencing was carried out using memory CD8+ T cells sorted from blood. Sample subset: CD45RO+ cells pooled with CCR7-negative TemRA cells. The clonotype was recovered from a man aged 18 to 29 in good health. The CDR3 spells CASSLGLGIANSYNEQFF. The CDR3 DNA follows: TGTGCCAGCAGCTTAGGGCTGGGCATAGCGAACTCCTACAATGAGCAGTTCTTC.